These T cell receptor beta chains were read from a single sample in a study of T cell responses to AZD1222 COVID-19 vaccine. The repertoire was sequenced with immunoSEQ multiplex PCR; TCRdb's copy has only in-frame clones and lacks some. This table has more than 250,000 clones, 85% to 95% appearing once. The source was peripheral blood, collected on day 0 of AZD1222 vaccination. These receptors were taken from an adult in good health. Each CDR3 is given with its conserved first and last residue. The D gene is left open where the match is weak. The size entry is marked missing in some rows and otherwise reads once, few, many or a size class.

j_gene: TRBJ2-1
v_gene: TRBV7-9
abundance: -
d_gene: TRBD2
CDR3aa: CASSLSVLAGGNEQFF
CDR3nt: TGTGCCAGCAGCCTTAGCGTACTAGCGGGGGGGAATGAGCAGTTCTTC

j_gene: TRBJ2-5
v_gene: TRBV7-3
abundance: -
d_gene: -
CDR3aa: CASSLDSQETQYF
CDR3nt: TGTGCCAGCAGCCTTGACAGCCAAGAGACCCAGTACTTC

j_gene: TRBJ1-2
v_gene: TRBV7-9
abundance: -
d_gene: -
CDR3aa: CASSSDPNYGYTF
CDR3nt: TGTGCCAGCAGCTCTGATCCTAACTATGGCTACACCTTC

j_gene: TRBJ2-7
v_gene: TRBV3-1/TRBV3-2
abundance: -
d_gene: -
CDR3aa: CASSHWDFLSYEQYF
CDR3nt: TGTGCCAGCAGCCATTGGGACTTCCTCTCCTACGAGCAGTACTTC

j_gene: TRBJ1-1
v_gene: TRBV7-9
abundance: -
d_gene: -
CDR3aa: CASSKGGPVTEAFF
CDR3nt: TGTGCCAGCAGCAAAGGTGGGCCTGTCACTGAAGCTTTCTTT

j_gene: TRBJ1-1
v_gene: TRBV6-5
abundance: -
d_gene: -
CDR3aa: CASSYGPLNTEAFF
CDR3nt: TGTGCCAGCAGTTACGGGCCATTGAACACTGAAGCTTTCTTT

j_gene: TRBJ1-4
v_gene: TRBV2
abundance: -
d_gene: -
CDR3aa: CASSKDGPTNEKLFF
CDR3nt: TGTGCCAGCAGTAAAGACGGACCAACTAATGAAAAACTGTTTTTT

j_gene: TRBJ2-1
v_gene: TRBV7-9
abundance: -
d_gene: TRBD2
CDR3aa: CASSLTSETYNEQFF
CDR3nt: TGTGCCAGCAGCTTGACTAGCGAGACCTACAATGAGCAGTTCTTC

j_gene: TRBJ1-2
v_gene: TRBV19
abundance: -
d_gene: -
CDR3aa: CASSIVYGPRGINYGYTF
CDR3nt: TGTGCCAGTAGTATAGTGTACGGACCAAGGGGGATCAACTATGGCTACACCTTC

j_gene: TRBJ2-7
v_gene: TRBV6-2/TRBV6-3
abundance: -
d_gene: TRBD2
CDR3aa: CASSPPWGSGRPYEQYF
CDR3nt: TGTGCCAGCAGTCCCCCCTGGGGTAGCGGGAGACCCTACGAGCAGTACTTC

j_gene: TRBJ2-5
v_gene: TRBV5-5
abundance: once
d_gene: -
CDR3aa: CASSLEGIGETQYF
CDR3nt: TGTGCCAGCAGCTTGGAAGGGATTGGGGAGACCCAGTACTTC

j_gene: TRBJ1-2
v_gene: TRBV28
abundance: -
d_gene: -
CDR3aa: CASQVWAGGNYGYTF
CDR3nt: TGTGCCAGCCAAGTTTGGGCGGGAGGGAACTATGGCTACACCTTC

j_gene: TRBJ1-5
v_gene: TRBV7-2
abundance: -
d_gene: -
CDR3aa: CASSSQQEQPQHF
CDR3nt: TGTGCCAGCAGCTCTCAACAGGAACAGCCCCAGCATTTT

j_gene: TRBJ1-1
v_gene: TRBV19
abundance: -
d_gene: TRBD1
CDR3aa: CASRRTGNTEAFF
CDR3nt: TGTGCCAGTAGAAGGACAGGGAACACTGAAGCTTTCTTT

j_gene: TRBJ1-6
v_gene: TRBV6-5
abundance: -
d_gene: -
CDR3aa: CASSYSMGSSPLHF
CDR3nt: TGTGCCAGCAGTTACTCGATGGGTAGTTCACCCCTCCACTTT

j_gene: TRBJ2-7
v_gene: TRBV29-1
abundance: -
d_gene: -
CDR3aa: CSVGGGASYEQYF
CDR3nt: TGCAGCGTTGGTGGGGGGGCTTCCTACGAGCAGTACTTC

j_gene: TRBJ1-3
v_gene: TRBV28
abundance: few
d_gene: -
CDR3aa: CASSITGLGNTIYF
CDR3nt: TGTGCCAGCAGTATCACGGGCCTAGGAAACACCATATATTTT

j_gene: TRBJ2-7
v_gene: TRBV7-2
abundance: -
d_gene: -
CDR3aa: CASSFRETGREQYF
CDR3nt: TGTGCCAGCAGCTTCCGGGAAACCGGTCGCGAGCAGTACTTC

j_gene: TRBJ2-1
v_gene: TRBV2
abundance: -
d_gene: TRBD2
CDR3aa: CASSEGLAGYNEQFF
CDR3nt: TGTGCCAGCAGCGAGGGACTAGCGGGCTACAATGAGCAGTTCTTC

j_gene: TRBJ1-2
v_gene: TRBV6-1
abundance: -
d_gene: -
CDR3aa: CASSGLILDSGGNGYTF
CDR3nt: TGTGCCAGCAGTGGGCTTATCTTGGACTCCGGCGGGAATGGCTACACCTTC

j_gene: TRBJ1-3
v_gene: TRBV3-1/TRBV3-2
abundance: -
d_gene: -
CDR3aa: CASSQVSGNTIYF
CDR3nt: TGTGCCAGCAGCCAGGTCTCTGGAAACACCATATATTTT

j_gene: TRBJ1-6
v_gene: TRBV6-5
abundance: -
d_gene: -
CDR3aa: CASRTGERNSPLHF
CDR3nt: TGTGCCAGCAGGACGGGGGAAAGGAATTCACCCCTCCACTTT

j_gene: TRBJ2-2
v_gene: TRBV6-1
abundance: -
d_gene: -
CDR3aa: CASSERPPGNTGELFF
CDR3nt: TGTGCCAGCAGTGAGCGGCCCCCGGGGAACACCGGGGAGCTGTTTTTT

j_gene: TRBJ2-4
v_gene: TRBV4-2
abundance: -
d_gene: -
CDR3aa: CASSLVPGAKNIQYF
CDR3nt: TGTGCCAGCAGCCTCGTCCCAGGGGCCAAAAACATTCAGTACTTC

j_gene: TRBJ2-7
v_gene: TRBV6-5
abundance: once
d_gene: -
CDR3aa: CASSPTGAEQYF
CDR3nt: TGTGCCAGCAGTCCGACGGGGGCCGAGCAGTACTTC

j_gene: TRBJ1-4
v_gene: TRBV18
abundance: -
d_gene: -
CDR3aa: CASSPGTRGEKLFF
CDR3nt: TGTGCCAGCTCACCCGGGACTCGAGGTGAAAAACTGTTTTTT

j_gene: TRBJ2-3
v_gene: TRBV5-6
abundance: -
d_gene: -
CDR3aa: CASSLVSDTQYF
CDR3nt: TGTGCCAGCAGCCTGGTATCTGATACGCAGTATTTT

j_gene: TRBJ2-5
v_gene: TRBV20-1
abundance: -
d_gene: -
CDR3aa: CSASRARETQYF
CDR3nt: TGCAGTGCTAGTAGGGCTAGAGAGACCCAGTACTTC

j_gene: TRBJ1-1
v_gene: TRBV15
abundance: -
d_gene: TRBD1
CDR3aa: CATSSRDSLNTEAFF
CDR3nt: TGTGCCACCAGCAGCAGGGACAGCTTGAACACTGAAGCTTTCTTT

j_gene: TRBJ1-2
v_gene: TRBV6-6
abundance: -
d_gene: -
CDR3aa: CASSYSSGQGLGYTF
CDR3nt: TGTGCCAGCAGTTACTCGAGCGGCCAGGGTCTTGGCTACACCTTC

j_gene: TRBJ2-7
v_gene: TRBV6-4
abundance: -
d_gene: TRBD1
CDR3aa: CASSKIAGTGIYEQYF
CDR3nt: TGTGCCAGCAGCAAGATAGCCGGGACAGGGATCTACGAGCAGTACTTC